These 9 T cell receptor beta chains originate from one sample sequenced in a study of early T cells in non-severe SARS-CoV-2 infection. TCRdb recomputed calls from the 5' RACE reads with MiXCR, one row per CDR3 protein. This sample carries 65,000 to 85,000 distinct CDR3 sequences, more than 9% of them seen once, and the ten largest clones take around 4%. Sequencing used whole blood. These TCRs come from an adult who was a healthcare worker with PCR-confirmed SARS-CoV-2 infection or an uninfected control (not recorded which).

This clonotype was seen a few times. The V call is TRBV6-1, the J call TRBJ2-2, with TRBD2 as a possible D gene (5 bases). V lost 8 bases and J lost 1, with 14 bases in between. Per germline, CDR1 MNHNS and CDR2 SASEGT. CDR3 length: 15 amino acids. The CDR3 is CASDQGGGNTGELFF. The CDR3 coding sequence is TGTGCCAGCGACCAAGGCGGAGGGAACACCGGGGAGCTGTTTTTT.

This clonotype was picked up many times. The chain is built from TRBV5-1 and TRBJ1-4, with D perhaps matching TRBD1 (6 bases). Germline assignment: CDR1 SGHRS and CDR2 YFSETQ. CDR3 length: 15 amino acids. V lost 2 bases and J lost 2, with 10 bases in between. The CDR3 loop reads CASSFLGQTNEKLFF. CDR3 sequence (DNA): TGCGCCAGCAGCTTTTTAGGACAGACTAATGAAAAACTGTTTTTT. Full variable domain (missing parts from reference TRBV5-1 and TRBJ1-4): KAGVTQTPRYLIKTRGQQVTLSCSPISGHRSVSWYQQTPGQGLQFLFEYFSETQRNKGNFPGRFSGRQFSNSRSEMNVSTLELGDSALYLCASSFLGQTNEKLFFGSGTQLSVL.

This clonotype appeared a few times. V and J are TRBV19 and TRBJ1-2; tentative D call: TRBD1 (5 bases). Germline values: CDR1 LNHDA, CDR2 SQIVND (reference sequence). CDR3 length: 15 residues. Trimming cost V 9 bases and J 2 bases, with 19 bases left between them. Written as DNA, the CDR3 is TGTGCCAGCCACCCCCCTTTAACAGGCAACTATGGCTACACCTTC. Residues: CASHPPLTGNYGYTF. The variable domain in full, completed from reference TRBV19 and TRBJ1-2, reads DGGITQSPKYLFRKEGQNVTLSCEQNLNHDAMYWYRQDPGQGLRLIYYSQIVNDFQKGDIAEGYSVSREKKESFPLTVTSAQKNPTAFYLCASHPPLTGNYGYTFGSGTRLTVV.

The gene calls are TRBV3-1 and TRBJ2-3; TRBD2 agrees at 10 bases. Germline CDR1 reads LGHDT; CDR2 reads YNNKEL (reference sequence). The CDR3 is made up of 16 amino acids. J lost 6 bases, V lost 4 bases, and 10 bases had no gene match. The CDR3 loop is CASSLDRLAGADTQYF. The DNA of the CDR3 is TGTGCCAGCAGCCTAGATCGTCTAGCGGGAGCCGATACGCAGTATTTT.

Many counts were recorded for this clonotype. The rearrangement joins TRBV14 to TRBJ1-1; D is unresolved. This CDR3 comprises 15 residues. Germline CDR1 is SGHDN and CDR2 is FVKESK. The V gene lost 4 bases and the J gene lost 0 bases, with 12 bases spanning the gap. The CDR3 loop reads CASSLLRQMNTEAFF. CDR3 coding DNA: TGTGCCAGCAGCCTTCTTAGACAAATGAACACTGAAGCTTTCTTT. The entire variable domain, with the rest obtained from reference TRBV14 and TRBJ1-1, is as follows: EAGVTQFPSHSVIEKGQTVTLRCDPISGHDNLYWYRRVMGKEIKFLLHFVKESKQDESGMPNNRFLAERTGGTYSTLKVQPAELEDSGVYFCASSLLRQMNTEAFFGQGTRLTVV.

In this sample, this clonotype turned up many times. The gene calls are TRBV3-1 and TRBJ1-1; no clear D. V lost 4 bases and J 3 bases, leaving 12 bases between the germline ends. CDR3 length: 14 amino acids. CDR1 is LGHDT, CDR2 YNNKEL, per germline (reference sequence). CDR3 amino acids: CASSPQSVYTEAFF. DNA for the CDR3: TGTGCCAGCAGCCCCCAATCCGTATACACTGAAGCTTTCTTT.

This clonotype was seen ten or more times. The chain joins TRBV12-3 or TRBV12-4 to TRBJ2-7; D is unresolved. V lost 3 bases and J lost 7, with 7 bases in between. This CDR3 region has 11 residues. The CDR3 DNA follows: TGTGCCAGCAGTTTGTCGGCAGAGCAGTACTTC. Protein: CASSLSAEQYF.

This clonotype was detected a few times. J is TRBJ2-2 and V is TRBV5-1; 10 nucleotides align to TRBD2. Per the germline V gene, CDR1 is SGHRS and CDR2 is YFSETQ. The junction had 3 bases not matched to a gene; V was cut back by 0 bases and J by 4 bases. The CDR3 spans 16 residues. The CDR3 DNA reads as TGCGCCAGCAGCTTGGCGCTAGCGGGGGCCACCGGGGAGCTGTTTTTT. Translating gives CASSLALAGATGELFF.

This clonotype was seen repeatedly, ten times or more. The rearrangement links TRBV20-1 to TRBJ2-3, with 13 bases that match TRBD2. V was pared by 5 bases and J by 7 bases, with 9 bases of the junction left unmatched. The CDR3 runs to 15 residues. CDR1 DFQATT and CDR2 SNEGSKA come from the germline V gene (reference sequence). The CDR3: CSALKLAGGPNTQYF. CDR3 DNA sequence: TGCAGTGCTTTAAAACTAGCGGGGGGGCCAAATACGCAGTATTTT.